This T cell receptor beta chain was documented in a study of T cell changes during pregnancy in multiple sclerosis. Here immunoSEQ multiplex PCR was the method, and the copy in TCRdb shows in-frame clones only, minus some. Here the sample spans approximately 45,000 clones, 84% being singletons. The CDR3 sequence is 15 residues long. CDR1 and CDR2 from the germline V gene are SGHTA and FQGNSA. The V end lost 5 bases, the J end lost 0 bases, and 8 bases lay between the germline ends. Sequenced here: CD4+ T cells from peripheral blood mononuclear cells, sampled before pregnancy. The chain carries TRBV7-2 and TRBJ2-6; D is perhaps TRBD2 (6 bases). The source is a female donor with multiple sclerosis, enrolled in a pregnancy study. Here the CDR3 reads CASSGGTSGANVLTF. The CDR3, as DNA: TGTGCCAGCAGCGGGGGGACCTCTGGGGCCAACGTCCTGACTTTC. Filled out from reference TRBV7-2 and TRBJ2-6, the complete variable domain reads GAGVSQSPSNKVTEKGKDVELRCDPISGHTALYWYRQSLGQGLEFLIYFQGNSAPDKSGLPSDRFSAERTGGSVSTLTIQRTQQEDSAVYLCASSGGTSGANVLTFGAGSRLTVL.